This T cell receptor (beta chain) was recovered during a study of blood T cell repertoires in COVID-19. CDR1 is GTSNPN and CDR2 is SVGIG in the germline V gene (reference sequence). The CDR3 is made up of 14 amino acids. V dropped 0 bases and J dropped 2 bases, with 11 bases sitting between them. Data came from immunoSEQ multiplex PCR; TCRdb stores just in-frame clones and leaves some out. The sample has approximately 250,000 clones; roughly 80% are singletons. The TCR originated in a man in his sixties who had recovered from COVID-19. The sequenced material came from peripheral blood. The V call is TRBV30, the J call TRBJ2-7; D is possibly TRBD2 (6 bases). CDR3 nucleotide sequence: TGTGCCTGGAGTGTGGGAGGACTCGCCTACGAGCAGTACTTC. Its protein is CAWSVGGLAYEQYF. Based on the CDR3 plus reference TRBV30 and TRBJ2-7, the full variable domain is SQTIHQWPATLVQPVGSPLSLECTVEGTSNPNLYWYRQAAGRGLQLLFYSVGIGQISSEVPQNLSASRPQDRQFILSSKKLLLSDSGFYLCAWSVGGLAYEQYFGPGTRLTVT.